This T cell receptor (beta chain) was sequenced during a study of early T cells in non-severe SARS-CoV-2 infection. Study context: RNA in bulk from unsorted whole blood was sequenced, and chains were unpaired. Study-level findings and limits: Database matching using VDJdb favored anti-spike CD8 responses, with private and CD4 specificities left missing.

This clonotype was found many times. What it recognizes is unknown. Germline CDR1 is MNHEY and CDR2 is SVGEGT. V gave up 2 bases and J gave up 0 bases, with 8 bases separating them. The CDR3 loop spans 14 amino acids. Researchers tagged individual cDNA molecules with unique molecular identifiers. TCRdb called the 5' RACE reads again in MiXCR, with one record for every CDR3 protein. The sample carries 40,000 to 55,000 distinct CDR3 sequences, more than 10% recorded once. The origin of this receptor is an adult who was a healthcare worker with PCR-confirmed SARS-CoV-2 infection or an uninfected control (not recorded which). The chain employs TRBV6-2 or TRBV6-3 and TRBJ2-7; tentative D call: TRBD2 (5 bases). The source material was whole blood. The CDR3 protein is CASSYSGSSYEQYF. DNA of the CDR3: TGTGCCAGCAGTTACAGTGGGAGCTCCTACGAGCAGTACTTC.